This T cell receptor beta chain was sequenced in a study of cytomegalovirus exposure and HLA in healthy donors. Background on the study: Earlier, almost 120 million unique TCR beta sequences were recovered from approximately 180 million T cells by an analysis. Falling in the Caucasian-associated ancestry cluster were roughly 80% of around 370 genotyped donors. Unique TCRs numbering about 85 million, obtained from HLA-typed donors, made up an early data release. Study-wide results and caveats: The authors reported that TCR beta sequences could predict HLA-A and HLA-B alleles. These predictions were accurate for most subjects in the first cohort.

Germline CDR1 and CDR2: MNHEY and SMNVEV (reference sequence). CDR3 length equals 13 residues. Germline trimming cut 6 bases from V and 3 bases from J; bases unmatched to any gene: 5. PCR involved 60 Vbeta and 13 Jbeta primers. Only in-frame clones appear in the TCRdb table, and some are missing; sequencing was by immunoSEQ multiplex PCR. The sample contains more than 100,000 clones, 73% of which appear only once. In the case of this clone: Its specificity is unknown.

V usage is TRBV27 and J usage is TRBJ2-7, with 7 bases identical to TRBD1. What was sequenced was PBMCs. This receptor was obtained from a woman between 40 and 50 years old in good health and CMV-seronegative. CDR3 coding DNA: TGTGCCAGCAGCCATAGGGACAGCTACGAGCAGTACTTC. Protein: CASSHRDSYEQYF.